The clone carrying this TCR beta chain appeared many times. Its antigen is unidentified. This sample is part of a study of T cells in Graves' hyperthyroidism and ophthalmopathy. The study's findings and limits: In blood, most of the thyroid clonotypes expanded above 0.001 were also present. Before onset, ophthalmopathy was predicted by the model a median about 6.2 months earlier.

CDR1 is SEHNR, CDR2 FQNEAQ, per germline (reference sequence). This CDR3 has 12 residues. Trimming left V 2 bases short and J 5 bases short, with 1 base between. The PBMCs were taken from about 9.7 ml of fresh peripheral blood. TCR beta CDR3 regions were amplified from RNA. The HTBI primer set was used in a first-round RT-PCR of the TCR CDR3. TCRdb ran MiXCR on the multiplex PCR reads and lists one entry per CDR3 protein. The table records about 160,000 distinct CDR3 sequences, less than 10% of them present only once. The source of this sequence is a woman under 30 with Graves' hyperthyroidism that later progressed to Graves' ophthalmopathy. V is TRBV7-9 and J is TRBJ1-6; D remains unclear. Sample: blood. The CDR3 sequence: CASSLNNSPLHF. The CDR3 bases are TGTGCCAGCAGCTTAAATAATTCACCCCTCCACTTT.